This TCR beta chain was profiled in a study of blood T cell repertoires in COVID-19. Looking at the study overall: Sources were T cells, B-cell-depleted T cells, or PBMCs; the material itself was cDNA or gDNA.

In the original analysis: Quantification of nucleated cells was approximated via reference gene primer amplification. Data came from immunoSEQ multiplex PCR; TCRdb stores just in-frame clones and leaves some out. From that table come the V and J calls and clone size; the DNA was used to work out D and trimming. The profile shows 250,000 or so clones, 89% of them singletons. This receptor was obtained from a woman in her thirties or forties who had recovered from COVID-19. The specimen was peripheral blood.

CDR3 coding DNA: TGCAGTGCTTGGGAGTTCGATGAGCAGTTCTTC. This translates into CSAWEFDEQFF. This chain connects TRBV20-1 to TRBJ2-1; D is perhaps TRBD2 (5 bases). The CDR3 contains 11 residues. The ends were cut back, 5 bases at V and 8 bases at J, with 10 bases in the middle. CDR1 and CDR2 (germline): DFQATT, SNEGSKA (reference sequence).